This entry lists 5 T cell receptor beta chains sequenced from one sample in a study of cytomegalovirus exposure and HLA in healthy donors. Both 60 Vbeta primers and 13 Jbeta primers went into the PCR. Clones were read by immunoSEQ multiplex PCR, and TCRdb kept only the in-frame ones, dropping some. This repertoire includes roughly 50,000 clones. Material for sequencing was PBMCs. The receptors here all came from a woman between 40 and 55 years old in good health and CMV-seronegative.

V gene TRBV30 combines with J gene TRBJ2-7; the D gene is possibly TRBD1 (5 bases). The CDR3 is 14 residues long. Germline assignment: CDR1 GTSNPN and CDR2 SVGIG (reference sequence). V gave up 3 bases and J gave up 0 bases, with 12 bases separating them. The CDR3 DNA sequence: TGTGCCTGGAGCATGGAAGGGGCCTCCTACGAGCAGTACTTC. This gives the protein CAWSMEGASYEQYF.

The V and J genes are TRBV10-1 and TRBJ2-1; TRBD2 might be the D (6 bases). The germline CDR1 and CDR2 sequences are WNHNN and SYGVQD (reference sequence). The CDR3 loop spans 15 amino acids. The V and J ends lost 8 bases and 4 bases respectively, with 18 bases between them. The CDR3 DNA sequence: TGCGCCAGCGGGGGGACTCTCCCAGGGTACAATGAGCAGTTCTTC. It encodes CASGGTLPGYNEQFF.

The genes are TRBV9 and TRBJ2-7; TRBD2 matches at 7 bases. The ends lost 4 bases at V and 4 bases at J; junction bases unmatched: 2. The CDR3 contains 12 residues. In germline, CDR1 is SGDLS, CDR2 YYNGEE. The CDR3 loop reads CASSPSGYEQYF. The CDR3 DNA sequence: TGTGCCAGCAGCCCTAGCGGATACGAGCAGTACTTC.

The CDR3 reads CASSTEPGFRRVPLHF. CDR3 in DNA: TGCGCCAGCAGCACAGAGCCGGGGTTTCGGCGAGTACCGCTCCACTTT. The V call is TRBV5-1, the J call TRBJ1-6, with D hard to call. The CDR3 extends over 16 amino acids. Between the trimmed V and J ends, which lost 4 bases and 16 bases, there was a span of 27 bases. Germline assignment: CDR1 SGHRS and CDR2 YFSETQ.

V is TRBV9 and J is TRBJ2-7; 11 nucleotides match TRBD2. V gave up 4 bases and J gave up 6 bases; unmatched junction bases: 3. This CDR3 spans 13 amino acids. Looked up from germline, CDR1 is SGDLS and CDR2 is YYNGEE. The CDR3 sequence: CASSPGTSGEQYF. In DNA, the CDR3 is TGTGCCAGCAGCCCAGGGACTAGCGGCGAGCAGTACTTC. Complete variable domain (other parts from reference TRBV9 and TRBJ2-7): DSGVTQTPKHLITATGQRVTLRCSPRSGDLSVYWYQQSLDQGLQFLIQYYNGEERAKGNILERFSAQQFPDLHSELNLSSLELGDSALYFCASSPGTSGEQYFGPGTRLTVT.